Listed here is a single T cell receptor beta chain. The sample belongs to a study of blood T cell repertoires in COVID-19. Trimming pared 5 bases from V and 0 bases from J, leaving 6 bases between. The germline V gene encodes CDR1 MNHEY and CDR2 SMNVEV (reference sequence). There are 13 residues in the CDR3. The protocol was immunoSEQ multiplex PCR, while the TCRdb copy is restricted to in-frame clones and leaves out a portion. The data contain around 280,000 clones, around nine tenths of them seen just once; the ten biggest clones take up about 1.7%. Sequencing was carried out using PBMCs or T cells enriched from blood (not recorded which). This TCR came from a woman in her thirties or forties who had recovered from COVID-19. The V and J genes are TRBV27 and TRBJ2-3; D gene ambiguous. The CDR3 coding sequence is TGTGCCAGCAGTGTCTATAGCACAGATACGCAGTATTTT. Translation gives CASSVYSTDTQYF.